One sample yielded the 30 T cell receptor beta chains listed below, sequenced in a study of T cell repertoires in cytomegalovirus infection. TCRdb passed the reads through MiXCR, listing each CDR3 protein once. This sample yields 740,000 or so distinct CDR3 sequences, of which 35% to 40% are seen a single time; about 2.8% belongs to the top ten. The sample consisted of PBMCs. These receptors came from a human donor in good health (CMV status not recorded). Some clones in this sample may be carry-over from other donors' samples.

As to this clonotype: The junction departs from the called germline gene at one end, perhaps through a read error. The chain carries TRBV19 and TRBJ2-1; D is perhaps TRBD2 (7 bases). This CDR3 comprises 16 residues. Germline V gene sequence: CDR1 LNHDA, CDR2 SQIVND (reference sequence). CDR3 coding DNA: TGTGCCAGTAGTAGGGGGGGGGCCGGTAATTACAATGAGCCGTTCTTC. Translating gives CASSRGGAGNYNEPFF.

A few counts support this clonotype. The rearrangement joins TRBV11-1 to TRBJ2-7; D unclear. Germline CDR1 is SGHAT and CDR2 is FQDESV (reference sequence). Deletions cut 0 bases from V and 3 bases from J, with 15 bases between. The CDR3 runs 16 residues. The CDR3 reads CASSLAVVKDGYEQYF. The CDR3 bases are TGTGCCAGCAGCTTAGCGGTAGTCAAGGACGGCTACGAGCAGTACTTC.

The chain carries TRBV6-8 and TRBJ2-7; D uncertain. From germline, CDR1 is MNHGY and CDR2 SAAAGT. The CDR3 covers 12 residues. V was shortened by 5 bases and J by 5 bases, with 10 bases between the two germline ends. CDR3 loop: CASSPGYHEQYF. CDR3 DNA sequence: TGTGCCAGCAGTCCCGGGTACCACGAGCAGTACTTC.

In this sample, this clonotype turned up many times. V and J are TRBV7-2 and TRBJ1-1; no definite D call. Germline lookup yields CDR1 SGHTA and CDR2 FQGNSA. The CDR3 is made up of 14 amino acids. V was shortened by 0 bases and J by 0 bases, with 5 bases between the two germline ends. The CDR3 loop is CASSLAHLNTEAFF. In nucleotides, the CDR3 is TGTGCCAGCAGCTTAGCGCACCTGAACACTGAAGCTTTCTTT.

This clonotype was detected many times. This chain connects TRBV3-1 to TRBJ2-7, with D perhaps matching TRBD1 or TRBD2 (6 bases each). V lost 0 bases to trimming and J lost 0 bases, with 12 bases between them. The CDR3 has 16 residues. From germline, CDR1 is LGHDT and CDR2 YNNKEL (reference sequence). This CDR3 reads CASSQELGGNSYEQYF. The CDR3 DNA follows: TGTGCCAGCAGCCAAGAATTAGGGGGGAACTCCTACGAGCAGTACTTC.

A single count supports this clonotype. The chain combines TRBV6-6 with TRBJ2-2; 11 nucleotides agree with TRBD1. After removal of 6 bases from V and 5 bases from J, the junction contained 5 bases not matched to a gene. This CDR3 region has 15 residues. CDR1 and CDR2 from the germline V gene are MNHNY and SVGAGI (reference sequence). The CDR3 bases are TGTGCCAGCAGACCGGGACAGGGGGTTACCGGGGAGCTGTTTTTT. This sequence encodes CASRPGQGVTGELFF.

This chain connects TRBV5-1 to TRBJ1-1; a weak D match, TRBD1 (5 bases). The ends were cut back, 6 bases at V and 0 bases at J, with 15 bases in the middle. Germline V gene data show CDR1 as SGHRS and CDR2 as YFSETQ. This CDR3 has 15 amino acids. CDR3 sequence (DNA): TGCGCCAGCACCCAAGGGGCGGTCTTGAACACTGAAGCTTTCTTT. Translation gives CASTQGAVLNTEAFF. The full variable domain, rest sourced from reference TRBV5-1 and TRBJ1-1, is KAGVTQTPRYLIKTRGQQVTLSCSPISGHRSVSWYQQTPGQGLQFLFEYFSETQRNKGNFPGRFSGRQFSNSRSEMNVSTLELGDSALYLCASTQGAVLNTEAFFGQGTRLTVV.

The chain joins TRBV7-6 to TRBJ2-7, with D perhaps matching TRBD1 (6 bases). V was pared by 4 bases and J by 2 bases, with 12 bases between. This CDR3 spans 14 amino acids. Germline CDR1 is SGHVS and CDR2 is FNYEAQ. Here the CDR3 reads CASSYRDKAYEQYF. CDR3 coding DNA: TGTGCCAGCAGCTACCGGGACAAAGCCTACGAGCAGTACTTC.

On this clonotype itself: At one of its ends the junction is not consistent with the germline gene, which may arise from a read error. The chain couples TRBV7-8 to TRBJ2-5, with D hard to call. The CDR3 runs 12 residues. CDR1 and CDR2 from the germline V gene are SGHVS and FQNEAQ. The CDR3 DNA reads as TGTTCCAGCAGCTTACCCCCAGAGACCCAGTACTTC. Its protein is CSSSLPPETQYF.

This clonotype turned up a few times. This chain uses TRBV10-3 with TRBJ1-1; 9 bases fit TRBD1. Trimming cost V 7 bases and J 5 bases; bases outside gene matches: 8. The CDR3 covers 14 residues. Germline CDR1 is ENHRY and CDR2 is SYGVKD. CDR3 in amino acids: CAITPTGGRTEAFF. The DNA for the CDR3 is TGTGCCATCACTCCGACAGGGGGTCGGACTGAAGCTTTCTTT.

CDR3 sequence: CASSYTKETQYF. As DNA, the CDR3 is TGTGCCAGCAGTTACACAAAAGAGACCCAGTACTTC. The chain is built from TRBV6-2 or TRBV6-3 and TRBJ2-5; D is undetermined. This CDR3 contains 12 residues. CDR1 and CDR2 (germline): MNHEY, SVGEGT. V shed 2 bases and J shed 3 bases, with 4 bases lying between them.

In DNA form, the CDR3 reads TGTGCCAGCAGCTATGGACAGGGAAATTCACCCCTCCACTTT. Amino acids: CASSYGQGNSPLHF. The V and J genes are TRBV7-6 and TRBJ1-6; 8 bases line up with TRBD1. With 4 bases clipped from V and 7 bases from J, the junction kept 3 bases outside the gene matches. Germline V gives CDR1 SGHVS, CDR2 FNYEAQ. The CDR3 has 14 residues.

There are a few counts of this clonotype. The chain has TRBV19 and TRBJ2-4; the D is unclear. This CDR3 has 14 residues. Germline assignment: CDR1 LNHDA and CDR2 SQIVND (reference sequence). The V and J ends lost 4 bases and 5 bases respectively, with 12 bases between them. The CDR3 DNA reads TGTGCCAGTAGTAACCAGGAAGAAGAAAACATTCAGTACTTC. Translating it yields CASSNQEEENIQYF.

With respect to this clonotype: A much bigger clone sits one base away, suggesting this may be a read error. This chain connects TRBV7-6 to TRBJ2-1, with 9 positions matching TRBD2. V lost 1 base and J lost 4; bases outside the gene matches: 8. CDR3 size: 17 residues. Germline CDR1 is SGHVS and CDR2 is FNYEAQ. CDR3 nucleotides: TGTGCCAGCAGCTTAGAAGGCGGGGGGGTTGATTACAATGAGCAGTTCTTC. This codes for CASSLEGGGVDYNEQFF.

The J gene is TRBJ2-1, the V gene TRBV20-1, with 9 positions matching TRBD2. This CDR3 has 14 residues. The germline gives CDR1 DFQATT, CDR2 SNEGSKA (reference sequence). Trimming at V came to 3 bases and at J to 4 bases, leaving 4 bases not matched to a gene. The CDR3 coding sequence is TGCAGTGCTAGGAGACTAGCGGTGTACAATGAGCAGTTCTTC. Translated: CSARRLAVYNEQFF.

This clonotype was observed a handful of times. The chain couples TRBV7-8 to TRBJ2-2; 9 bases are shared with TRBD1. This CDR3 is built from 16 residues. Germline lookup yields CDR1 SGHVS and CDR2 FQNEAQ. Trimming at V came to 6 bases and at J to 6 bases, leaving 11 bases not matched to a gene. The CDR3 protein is CASSRRDRVFSGELFF. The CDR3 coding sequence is TGTGCCAGCAGTCGCCGGGACAGGGTCTTTTCCGGGGAGCTGTTTTTT.

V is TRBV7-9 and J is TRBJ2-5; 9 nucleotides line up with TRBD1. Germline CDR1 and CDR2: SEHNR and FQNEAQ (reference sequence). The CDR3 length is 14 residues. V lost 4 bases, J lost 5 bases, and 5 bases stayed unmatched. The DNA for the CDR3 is TGTGCCAGCAGCTCACAGGGGGCTCTGGAGACCCAGTACTTC. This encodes CASSSQGALETQYF.

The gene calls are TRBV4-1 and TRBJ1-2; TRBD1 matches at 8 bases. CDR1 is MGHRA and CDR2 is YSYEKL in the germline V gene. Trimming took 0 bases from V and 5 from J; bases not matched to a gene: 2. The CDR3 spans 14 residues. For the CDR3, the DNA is TGCGCCAGCAGCCAAGACAGGGGGCCTTATGGCTACACCTTC. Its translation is CASSQDRGPYGYTF.

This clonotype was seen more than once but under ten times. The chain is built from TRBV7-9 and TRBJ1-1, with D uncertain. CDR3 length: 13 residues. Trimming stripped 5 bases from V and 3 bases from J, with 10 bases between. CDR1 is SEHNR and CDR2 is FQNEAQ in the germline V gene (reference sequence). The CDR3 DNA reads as TGTGCCAGCAGCCCAGTCCCTGACACTGAAGCTTTCTTT. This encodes CASSPVPDTEAFF.

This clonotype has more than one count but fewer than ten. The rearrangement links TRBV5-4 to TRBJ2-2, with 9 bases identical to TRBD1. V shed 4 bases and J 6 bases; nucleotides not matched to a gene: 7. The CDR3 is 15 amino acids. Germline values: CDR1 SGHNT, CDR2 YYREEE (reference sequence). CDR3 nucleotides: TGTGCCAGCAGCGGACGGGACAGGGACCCCGGGGAGCTGTTTTTT. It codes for CASSGRDRDPGELFF.

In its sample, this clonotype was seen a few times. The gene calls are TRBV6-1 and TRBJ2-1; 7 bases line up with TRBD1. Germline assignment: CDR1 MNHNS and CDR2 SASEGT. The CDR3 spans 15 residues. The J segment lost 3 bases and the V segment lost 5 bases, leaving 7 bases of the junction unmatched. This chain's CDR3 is CASSSPGTDYNEQFF. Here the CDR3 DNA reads TGTGCCAGCAGTTCACCCGGGACAGACTACAATGAGCAGTTCTTC.

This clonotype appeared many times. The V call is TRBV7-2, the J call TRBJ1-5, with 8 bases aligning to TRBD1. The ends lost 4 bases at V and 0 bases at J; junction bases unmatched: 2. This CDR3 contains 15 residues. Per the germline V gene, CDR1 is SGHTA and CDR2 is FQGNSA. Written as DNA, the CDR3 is TGTGCCAGCAGCTCAACAGGGGGTAGCAATCAGCCCCAGCATTTT. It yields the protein CASSSTGGSNQPQHF.

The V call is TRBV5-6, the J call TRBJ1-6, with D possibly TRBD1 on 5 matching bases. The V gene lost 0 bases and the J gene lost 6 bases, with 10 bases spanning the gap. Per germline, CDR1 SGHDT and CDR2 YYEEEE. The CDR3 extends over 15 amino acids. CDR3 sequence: CASSLVQGINSPLHF. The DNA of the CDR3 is TGTGCCAGCAGCTTGGTCCAGGGAATTAATTCACCCCTCCACTTT.

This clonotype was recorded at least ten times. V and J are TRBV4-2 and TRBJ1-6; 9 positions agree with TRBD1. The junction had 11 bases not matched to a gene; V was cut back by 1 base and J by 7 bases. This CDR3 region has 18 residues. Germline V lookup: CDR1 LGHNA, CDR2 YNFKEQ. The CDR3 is CASSQVLGQGQGNSPLHF. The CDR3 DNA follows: TGTGCCAGCAGCCAAGTGTTGGGACAGGGTCAAGGAAATTCACCCCTCCACTTT.

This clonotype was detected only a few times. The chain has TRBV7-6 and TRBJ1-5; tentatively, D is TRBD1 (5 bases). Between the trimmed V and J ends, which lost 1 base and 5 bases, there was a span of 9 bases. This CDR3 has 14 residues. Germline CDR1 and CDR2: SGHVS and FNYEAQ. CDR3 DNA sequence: TGTGCCAGCAGCTTAGGATCGGGGGATCAGCCCCAGCATTTT. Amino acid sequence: CASSLGSGDQPQHF. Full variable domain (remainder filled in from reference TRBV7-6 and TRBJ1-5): GAGVSQSPRYKVTKRGQDVALRCDPISGHVSLYWYRQALGQGPEFLTYFNYEAQQDKSGLPNDRFSAERPEGSISTLTIQRTEQRDSAMYRCASSLGSGDQPQHFGDGTRLSIL.

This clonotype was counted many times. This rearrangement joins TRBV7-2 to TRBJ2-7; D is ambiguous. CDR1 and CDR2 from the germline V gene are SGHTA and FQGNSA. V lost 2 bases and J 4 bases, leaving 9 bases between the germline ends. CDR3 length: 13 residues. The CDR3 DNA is TGTGCCAGCAGCTTAATCCAGAATTACGAGCAGTACTTC. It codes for CASSLIQNYEQYF. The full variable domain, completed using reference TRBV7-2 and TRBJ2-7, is GAGVSQSPSNKVTEKGKDVELRCDPISGHTALYWYRQSLGQGLEFLIYFQGNSAPDKSGLPSDRFSAERTGGSVSTLTIQRTQQEDSAVYLCASSLIQNYEQYFGPGTRLTVT.

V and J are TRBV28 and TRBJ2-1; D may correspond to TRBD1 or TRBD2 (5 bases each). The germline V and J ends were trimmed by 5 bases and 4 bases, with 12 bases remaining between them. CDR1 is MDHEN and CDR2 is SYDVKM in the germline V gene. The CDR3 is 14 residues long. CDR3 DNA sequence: TGTGCCAGCAGTCTCCAGGGAGAGTACAATGAGCAGTTCTTC. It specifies CASSLQGEYNEQFF.

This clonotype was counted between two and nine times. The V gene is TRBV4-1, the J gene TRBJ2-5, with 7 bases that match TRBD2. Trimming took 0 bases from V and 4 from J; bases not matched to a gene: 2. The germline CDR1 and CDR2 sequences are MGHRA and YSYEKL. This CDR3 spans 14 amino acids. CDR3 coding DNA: TGCGCCAGCAGCCAAGATTGGGGGGGAGAGACCCAGTACTTC. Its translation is CASSQDWGGETQYF.

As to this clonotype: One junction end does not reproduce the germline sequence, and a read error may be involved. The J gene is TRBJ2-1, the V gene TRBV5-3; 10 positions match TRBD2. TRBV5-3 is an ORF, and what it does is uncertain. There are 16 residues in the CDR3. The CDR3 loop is CASSLAPGLAPNEQFF. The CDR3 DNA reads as TGTGCCAGCAGCTTGGCCCCGGGACTAGCGCCCAATGAGCAGTTCTTC.

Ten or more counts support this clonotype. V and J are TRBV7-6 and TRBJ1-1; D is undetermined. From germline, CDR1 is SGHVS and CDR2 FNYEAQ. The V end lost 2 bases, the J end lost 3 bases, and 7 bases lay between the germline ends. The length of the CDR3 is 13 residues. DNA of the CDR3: TGTGCCAGCAGCTTAAATCAGTACACTGAAGCTTTCTTT. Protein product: CASSLNQYTEAFF.